Following are 27 T cell receptor beta chains from one sample sequenced in a study of blood T cells in healthy people across ages (dated by TCRdb to between 2014 and 2016). Libraries were constructed by 5' RACE. Sequencing used an Illumina HiSeq 2500. A second PCR of 7 to 11 cycles was performed with a sample-barcoded 5' primer and a J-beta primer mix. In TCRdb, the public reads were trimmed at Q25 with fastp and aligned with MiXCR, with productive beta chains retained. CDR3 protein duplicates are merged, each entry listing the most common genes and DNA. For this sample there are about 970,000 distinct CDR3 sequences; around 54% appear just once. The top ten clones comprise roughly 23% of the sample. Sequencing was carried out using blood. The source of these receptors is an older woman in good health.

This clonotype was recorded a few times. The J gene is TRBJ2-7, the V gene TRBV11-2; D unresolved. From germline, CDR1 is SGHAT and CDR2 FQNNGV. This CDR3 comprises 14 residues. Trimming left V 5 bases short and J 3 bases short, with 14 bases between. The CDR3 loop reads CASSRHGVDYEQYF. The CDR3, as DNA: TGTGCCAGCAGCCGCCATGGGGTTGACTACGAGCAGTACTTC. Combining the CDR3 with reference TRBV11-2 and TRBJ2-7 gives the whole variable domain EAGVAQSPRYKIIEKRQSVAFWCNPISGHATLYWYQQILGQGPKLLIQFQNNGVVDDSQLPKDRFSAERLKGVDSTLKIQPAKLEDSAVYLCASSRHGVDYEQYFGPGTRLTVT.

This clonotype has just a few counts. The chain carries TRBV2 and TRBJ2-7; D might be TRBD2 (6 bases). The germline V and J ends were trimmed by 6 bases and 2 bases, with 14 bases remaining between them. The CDR3 spans 14 residues. CDR1 is SNHLY and CDR2 is FYNNEI in the germline V gene. Written as DNA, the CDR3 is TGTGCCAGCAGGGTACGGCTAGCGACCTACGAGCAGTACTTC. Translation: CASRVRLATYEQYF.

In this sample, this clonotype turned up a few times. The rearrangement joins TRBV6-5 to TRBJ1-4; D might be TRBD1 (5 bases). The CDR3 totals 17 residues. Germline lookup yields CDR1 MNHEY and CDR2 SVGAGI. V was trimmed by 2 bases and J by 0 bases, leaving 13 bases between them. The CDR3 DNA is TGTGCCAGCAGTTACCGACCAGGAGGGGCAACTAATGAAAAACTGTTTTTT. This translates into CASSYRPGGATNEKLFF.

J is TRBJ2-7 and V is TRBV7-9; D unresolved. Trimming left V 2 bases short and J 0 bases short, with 8 bases between. Germline loops: CDR1 SEHNR, CDR2 FQNEAQ (reference sequence). This CDR3 has 14 amino acids. CDR3: CASSLLWSSYEQYF. Here the CDR3 DNA reads TGTGCCAGCAGCTTATTATGGAGCTCCTACGAGCAGTACTTC.

This chain joins TRBV12-3 or TRBV12-4 and TRBJ2-5, with TRBD1 matching 9 bases. There are 15 residues in the CDR3. V gave up 3 bases and J gave up 4 bases; unmatched junction bases: 6. The CDR3, as DNA: TGTGCCAGCAGTTTGACACGGGACAGGGTAGAGACCCAGTACTTC. It yields the protein CASSLTRDRVETQYF.

The CDR3 DNA sequence: TGTGCCAGCAGCGTAGATGGGTTTAGCTCCTACGAGCAGTACTTC. Amino acids: CASSVDGFSSYEQYF. The chain combines TRBV9 with TRBJ2-5; D call uncertain. The end of the DNA aligns better with TRBJ2-7, so the J call may be wrong. Germline V lookup: CDR1 SGDLS, CDR2 YYNGEE. The CDR3 spans 15 residues.

This clonotype has a handful of counts. The chain carries TRBV7-2 and TRBJ2-7, with D perhaps given as TRBD1 or TRBD2 (5 bases each). Germline V CDR1 and CDR2: SGHTA, FQGNSA. V lost 0 bases, J lost 3 bases, and 18 bases lay in between. The CDR3 runs to 17 residues. The DNA of the CDR3 is TGTGCCAGCAGCTTAGCGGGGGTAGTGACTGCCTACTACGAGCAGTACTTC. Translated: CASSLAGVVTAYYEQYF.

About this clonotype itself: A much larger clone sits a single nucleotide away, making a read error possible. The rearrangement links TRBV6-5 to TRBJ2-7, with 10 positions matching TRBD2. This CDR3 comprises 15 residues. Germline CDR1 is MNHEY and CDR2 is SVGAGI. The V and J ends lost 6 bases and 5 bases, in that order; junction bases with no gene match: 10. DNA for the CDR3: TGTGCCAGCAGCAGACAGCGGGGGGGCCTAAACGAGCAGTACTTC. The encoded protein is CASSRQRGGLNEQYF.

The V and J genes are TRBV4-3 and TRBJ2-7, with D unclear. The last part of the DNA fits TRBJ2-5 better; the J call may be wrong. The germline gives CDR1 LGHNA, CDR2 YSLEER. This CDR3 is 18 amino acids long. DNA of the CDR3: TGCGCCAGCAGCCAAGATCTTGAAGAGTTTAATTACGGGGAGACCCAGTACTTC. It encodes CASSQDLEEFNYGETQYF.

There are a few counts of this clonotype. The chain carries TRBV25-1 and TRBJ2-7, with 9 bases matching TRBD2. CDR3 length equals 15 residues. Trimming took 1 base from V and 4 from J; bases not matched to a gene: 5. Germline CDR1 and CDR2: MGHDK and SYGVNS. The CDR3 spells CASSEWSAGGYEQYF. CDR3 coding DNA: TGTGCCAGCAGTGAATGGTCAGCGGGAGGTTACGAGCAGTACTTC.

The chain couples TRBV7-9 to TRBJ2-2; no clear D. This CDR3 has 16 residues. V shed 2 bases and J shed 1 base, with 11 bases lying between them. The germline V gene has CDR1 SEHNR and CDR2 FQNEAQ (reference sequence). As DNA, the CDR3 is TGTGCCAGCAGCTTACGAGGCGGTCTGAACACCGGGGAGCTGTTTTTT. Residues: CASSLRGGLNTGELFF.

The chain recombines TRBV29-1 with TRBJ1-1; a weak D match, TRBD1 (6 bases). The V end was cut by 7 bases, the J end by 0 bases, with 12 bases between. This CDR3 has 13 amino acids. Germline loops: CDR1 SQVTM, CDR2 ANQGSEA. This CDR3 reads CSGADRMNTEAFF. CDR3 DNA sequence: TGCAGCGGTGCGGACAGAATGAACACTGAAGCTTTCTTT.

The V call is TRBV28, the J call TRBJ2-7; 7 nucleotides match TRBD1. V lost 6 bases and J lost 8; bases outside the gene matches: 13. The germline gives CDR1 MDHEN, CDR2 SYDVKM. The CDR3 covers 14 residues. The DNA for the CDR3 is TGTGCCAGCAGCCCCAGTTGGGGACAGCCACAGCAGTACTTC. As protein: CASSPSWGQPQQYF.

This clonotype was detected only a few times. CDR3: CASSQGQLSGYTF. The CDR3 nucleotides are TGTGCCAGCAGCCAAGGACAGCTAAGCGGCTACACCTTC. V and J are TRBV3-1 and TRBJ1-2, with D possibly matching TRBD1 (5 bases). Germline V gives CDR1 LGHDT, CDR2 YNNKEL (reference sequence). V dropped 1 base and J dropped 8 bases, with 11 bases sitting between them. The CDR3 is made up of 13 amino acids.

This clonotype was observed a few times. The chain combines TRBV7-8 with TRBJ1-5, with TRBD1 identical over 7 bases. The CDR3 has 15 residues. The ends lost 5 bases at V and 3 bases at J; junction bases unmatched: 7. Germline CDR1 SGHVS, CDR2 FQNEAQ. For the CDR3, the DNA is TGTGCCAGCAGCCAAGGGGGACAGAACAATCAGCCCCAGCATTTT. Its translation is CASSQGGQNNQPQHF. Full variable domain (outside the CDR3, taken from reference TRBV7-8 and TRBJ1-5): GAGVSQSPRYKVAKRGQDVALRCDPISGHVSLFWYQQALGQGPEFLTYFQNEAQLDKSGLPSDRFFAERPEGSVSTLKIQRTQQEDSAVYLCASSQGGQNNQPQHFGDGTRLSIL.

The chain joins TRBV20-1 to TRBJ2-1, with D perhaps matching TRBD2 (6 bases). V lost 5 bases to trimming and J lost 7 bases, with 18 bases between them. CDR1 is DFQATT, CDR2 SNEGSKA, per germline (reference sequence). The CDR3 has 14 amino acids. In nucleotides, the CDR3 is TGCAGTGCTCCCACTAGCCCCGGAGCGAATGAGCAGTTCTTC. Amino acid sequence: CSAPTSPGANEQFF.

The rearrangement joins TRBV29-1 to TRBJ2-7; TRBD1 matches 8 bases. The germline V gene encodes CDR1 SQVTM and CDR2 ANQGSEA. The ends lost 6 bases at V and 1 base at J; junction bases unmatched: 8. This CDR3 is built from 14 residues. The CDR3 bases are TGCAGCGTCGTGACAGGGGACCATTCCTACGAGCAGTACTTC. This translates into CSVVTGDHSYEQYF.

The chain is built from TRBV29-1 and TRBJ1-1, with D possibly TRBD1 on 5 matching bases. Trimming left V 3 bases short and J 8 bases short, with 19 bases between. The CDR3 is 14 amino acids. The germline V gene encodes CDR1 SQVTM and CDR2 ANQGSEA. This CDR3 is CSVEVNGLGTEAFF. The CDR3 nucleotides read TGCAGCGTTGAGGTCAATGGGCTGGGGACCGAAGCTTTCTTT.

The chain carries TRBV2 and TRBJ2-5, with 7 bases aligning to TRBD1. The V segment lost 7 bases and the J segment 0 bases; nucleotides outside the gene matches: 8. The CDR3 spans 15 residues. Germline loops: CDR1 SNHLY, CDR2 FYNNEI. The CDR3 reads CASTRQGVNQETQYF. CDR3 in DNA: TGTGCCAGCACTCGACAGGGCGTAAACCAAGAGACCCAGTACTTC.

The CDR3 bases are TGTGCCAGCAGCCCGCACAGACAGGGCCAAAACATTCAGTACTTC. Translation: CASSPHRQGQNIQYF. J is TRBJ2-4 and V is TRBV28; TRBD1 aligns across 7 bases. The CDR3 covers 15 residues. The junction had 10 bases not matched to a gene; V was cut back by 6 bases and J by 5 bases. Germline-derived CDR1 and CDR2 are MDHEN and SYDVKM.

This clonotype was seen repeatedly, ten times or more. This chain links TRBV6-2 or TRBV6-3 with TRBJ2-7; 13 bases are a match to TRBD2. This CDR3 is built from 16 residues. The V and J ends lost 6 bases and 3 bases, in that order; junction bases with no gene match: 8. CDR1 MNHEY and CDR2 SVGEGT come from the germline V gene. Here the CDR3 DNA reads TGTGCCAGCAGCCCGCAACGGACTAGCGGGGGCTACGAGCAGTACTTC. Amino acids: CASSPQRTSGGYEQYF.

This clonotype has a handful of counts. The chain has TRBV29-1 and TRBJ2-1, with 9 bases lining up with TRBD2. The V gene end was trimmed by 2 bases and the J gene end by 9 bases; junction bases not matched to a gene: 11. Germline V gene sequence: CDR1 SQVTM, CDR2 ANQGSEA. The CDR3 consists of 15 residues. The CDR3 region is CSVEYGASGTGEQFF. The CDR3 nucleotides read TGCAGCGTTGAATACGGGGCTAGCGGGACCGGTGAGCAGTTCTTC.

The table lists this clonotype with a few counts. V usage is TRBV12-3 or TRBV12-4 and J usage is TRBJ2-7; D remains unclear. The CDR3 totals 12 residues. V was shortened by 5 bases and J by 2 bases, with 7 bases between the two germline ends. The CDR3 loop reads CASSTITYEQYF. CDR3 DNA: TGTGCCAGCAGTACTATAACCTACGAGCAGTACTTC.

The chain recombines TRBV6-6 with TRBJ2-7; D is uncertain. V shed 6 bases and J shed 2 bases, with 14 bases lying between them. This CDR3 contains 14 residues. Germline CDR1 is MNHNY and CDR2 is SVGAGI (reference sequence). In nucleotides, the CDR3 is TGTGCCAGCAGGCGCCCAGGTAGGGCCTACGAGCAGTACTTC. Translation gives CASRRPGRAYEQYF.

As to this clonotype: This may be a read error, as it is one base from a much larger clone. In DNA form, the CDR3 reads TGTGCCACCATACGGACTAGCGGGAGGGGTGCTGAGCAGTACTTC. The encoded protein is CATIRTSGRGAEQYF. The V call is TRBV27, the J call TRBJ2-5, with TRBD2 matching over 15 bases. With V trimmed by 10 bases and J by 11 bases, 14 bases remained unmatched. The germline V gene encodes CDR1 MNHEY and CDR2 SMNVEV (reference sequence). The CDR3 is 15 residues long.

This clonotype was detected a few times. The chain couples TRBV7-9 to TRBJ2-5; TRBD2 matches at 10 bases. CDR3 length: 15 residues. The germline V gene encodes CDR1 SEHNR and CDR2 FQNEAQ (reference sequence). With 5 bases clipped from V and 4 bases from J, the junction kept 7 bases outside the gene matches. CDR3 loop: CASSVSGGFGETQYF. CDR3 coding DNA: TGTGCCAGCAGCGTTAGCGGGGGGTTCGGAGAGACCCAGTACTTC.

The genes are TRBV4-1 and TRBJ2-4; D remains unclear. The last part of the DNA fits TRBJ2-7 better; the J call may be wrong. The germline CDR1 and CDR2 sequences are MGHRA and YSYEKL. This CDR3 has 15 residues. CDR3 sequence (DNA): TGCGCCAGCAGCCAAGCCCAGTCCTCTTCCCACGAGCAGTACTTC. It yields the protein CASSQAQSSSHEQYF.